The T cell receptor beta chain described here comes from a study of T cells after yellow fever vaccination (dated by TCRdb to the late 2010s). About the study as a whole: The SMART-Seq v4 Ultra Low Input RNA kit was used to prepare libraries from fractions with low cell numbers. To track T-cell clones before and after primary and booster YFV17D yellow fever vaccination, bulk TCR alpha and beta repertoires were sequenced longitudinally. The cohort comprised two healthy male donors, one aged 18 to 30 and one aged 30 to 40 years. Bulk PBMC replicates and cell subsets were isolated from blood drawn at multiple timepoints before and after both primary and secondary immunization.

General findings and caveats noted by the study authors: After the booster, most clones that had expanded after primary vaccination were detected again (approximately 96% of CD4 and under 90% of CD8), suggesting broad maintenance of memory. The study included only a couple of donors, which limits how far the findings can be generalized. A small share of clonotypes was detected in both CD4 and CD8 compartments, with the overlap likely arising from convergent recombination. Because abundant contaminating clonotypes from the bulk population could be contained in FACS-sorted repertoires, computational filtering was required. Compared with the primary T-cell response, the secondary T-cell response was faster but weaker, reaching its peak on day 5 rather than on day 15.

The meaning of the sample's treatment or condition label: live attenuated yellow fever vaccine strain. PBMCs were isolated from peripheral blood using a standard Ficoll-Paque protocol. Dynabeads CD4 and CD8 positive selection kits were used to isolate CD4 and CD8 T-cell fractions. TriZol was used to extract RNA from bulk PBMCs, CD4 and CD8 fractions, and dextramer-positive and dextramer-negative fractions. Only a few counts were recorded for this clonotype. The antigen it binds to is not known. No base qualities exist here, and no much larger clone lies one base off it. TCR cDNA was synthesized by 5'RACE template switching, through which a universal primer site and unique molecular identifiers were introduced. cDNA synthesis was primed from both the TCR alpha and TCR beta constant segments. Libraries were amplified in two PCR steps, with sample barcodes and sequencing adapters added in the second step. Libraries were sequenced on Illumina HiSeq 2500 (2x100 bp) or NovaSeq (2x150 bp). The study's processing was this. MIGEC was used to demultiplex reads and collapse the reads into UMI consensus sequences, and MiXCR was used for V(D)J alignment. Using edgeR on replicate PBMC samples, clonotypes were called vaccine-responding if FDR was below 0.01 and the log2 fold change was above 5 up to day 15. CD4 or CD8 identity was assigned to each bulk clonotype according to whether the clonotype was present at higher abundance in the sequenced CD4 repertoire or the sequenced CD8 repertoire. TCRdb reran the public reads through fastp at Q25 and MiXCR, keeping productive beta chains. Rows merge per CDR3 protein into single entries with the most common DNA and genes. TCRdb, rather than the study authors, made the V and J calls. The sample records approximately 160,000 distinct CDR3 sequences, 6.2% of which are singletons. Jointly, the top ten make up 2.9% of the sample.

The receptor's source is a young man who received the YFV17D yellow fever vaccine. Specimen: CD4+ T cells sorted from PBMCs, collected on the day of the first yellow fever vaccination.

The DNA sequence follows: TGTGCCAGCAGCCAAGAGCTAGCGGTGATCCAAGAGACCCAGTACTTC. Translated, it reads CASSQELAVIQETQYF. The chain couples TRBV4-2 to TRBJ2-5; TRBD2 aligns with 7 central bases. CDR1 and CDR2 were assigned from the germline V gene as LGHNA and YNFKEQ. Germline trimming amounts to 0 bases on V and 1 base on J, with 5 as the count of junction bases outside the gene matches. CDR3 length: 16 amino acids, cysteine to phenylalanine. Just CDR3 DNA is preserved here, 48 bases in frame from base 1.